This T cell receptor beta chain was profiled in a study of blood T cell repertoires in COVID-19. Study-level background: Sources were T cells, B-cell-depleted T cells, or PBMCs; the material itself was cDNA or gDNA.

In the original analysis: It was from reference gene primer amplification that nucleated cell counts were estimated. Sequenced by immunoSEQ multiplex PCR; TCRdb stores in-frame clones only, minus some. The D gene and trimming were derived from the DNA, and the V and J assignments and clone size from that table. The data show roughly 140,000 clones, 70% to 85% seen once. The CDR3 runs to 15 residues. Germline V gene lookup returns CDR1 SEHNR and CDR2 FQNEAQ (reference sequence). V shed 0 bases and J shed 4 bases, with 10 bases lying between them. The TCR sequence derives from an elderly woman in a cohort sampled during active or convalescent COVID-19. The chain has TRBV7-9 and TRBJ2-1; possible D gene TRBD2, 6 bases. Sequenced sample: peripheral blood. Here the CDR3 reads CASSLAVAGYNEQFF. The DNA for the CDR3 is TGTGCCAGCAGCTTAGCCGTGGCGGGGTACAATGAGCAGTTCTTC.